Only one count was recorded for the clone carrying this TCR beta chain. Its antigen is undetermined. Genomic DNA templated the TCR beta VDJ and CDR3 profiling. TCRdb independently ran MiXCR on the reads; one entry per CDR3 protein. The table includes hundreds of thousands of distinct CDR3 sequences, 65% to 75% detected once. These data come from a study of CD8+CD57+ T cells in acquired aplastic anemia. Study-level background: Across the sorted CD4+ and CD8+ cells, DNA amounts averaged 3.2 ug. Healthy donors had, on average, roughly 9.9 million reads for their CD4+ cells. Regarding the study as a whole: Patients and controls shared over 25 CD8+ CDR3 sequences, which appeared highly expressed in patients and within their immunodominant clones.

Per the germline V gene, CDR1 is SGHNT and CDR2 is YYREEE (reference sequence). CDR3 length: 15 residues. Trimming stripped 4 bases from V and 3 bases from J, with 14 bases between. This clonotype was obtained from a human donor in good health, serving as a control. The sequencing sample was made of sorted CD4+, CD8+, or CD8+CD57+ T cells (not recorded which) from PBMCs. The chain couples TRBV5-4 to TRBJ1-3; D is ambiguous. The CDR3 region is CASSVRRENGNTIYF. CDR3 nucleotide sequence: TGTGCCAGCAGCGTGCGGAGAGAGAATGGAAACACCATATATTTT.